This T cell receptor (beta chain) was retrieved from a study of identical twins. This clonotype turned up a few times. TCRdb redid the calling of the 5' RACE reads with MiXCR, one entry per CDR3 protein. The sample carries over 200,000 distinct CDR3 sequences, roughly a tenth recorded once. The CDR3 contains 13 residues. Germline V gene data show CDR1 as DFQATT and CDR2 as SNEGSKA (reference sequence). V dropped 4 bases and J dropped 5 bases, with 14 bases sitting between them. The chain recombines TRBV20-1 with TRBJ1-1; D possibly corresponds to TRBD1 (5 bases). Sequencing input: memory (CD45RO+) T cells sorted from blood. This clonotype was obtained from a woman between 18 and 30 years old in good health. This CDR3 reads CSATGTVETEAFF. In nucleotides, the CDR3 is TGCAGTGCTACTGGGACGGTGGAGACTGAAGCTTTCTTT.